This entry lists 10 T cell receptor beta chains sequenced from one sample in a study of shared T cell receptors in the human thymus. This table comes from immunoSEQ multiplex PCR, and its TCRdb copy is limited to in-frame clones, with some not included. This sample has hundreds of thousands of clones, with 88% found just once. These same data were also listed under a study on human thymus T cells.

What was sequenced was thymocytes. Receptor source: a boy younger than two with a congenital heart defect.

This clone has just one count. The DNA for the CDR3 is TGTGCCAGCAGTTTTAGTCTAGCGGGAGTCGCAAGCTCCTACGAGCAGTACTTC. Encoded protein: CASSFSLAGVASSYEQYF. The chain recombines TRBV28 with TRBJ2-7; 10 bases are a match to TRBD2. Trimming removed 3 bases from V and 0 bases from J; junction bases left unmatched: 11. The CDR3 totals 18 residues. CDR1 and CDR2 (germline): MDHEN, SYDVKM.

This clone came up once. The chain recombines TRBV10-3 with TRBJ2-1; TRBD2 aligns across 7 bases. The CDR3 runs to 16 residues. V was pared by 0 bases and J by 2 bases, with 4 bases of the junction left unmatched. CDR1 and CDR2 from the germline V gene are ENHRY and SYGVKD. CDR3 residues: CAISESTGGAYNEQFF. CDR3 nucleotide sequence: TGTGCCATCAGTGAGTCGACGGGAGGAGCCTACAATGAGCAGTTCTTC.

The gene calls are TRBV7-6 and TRBJ2-7; the D gene is possibly TRBD2 (7 bases). Per germline, CDR1 SGHVS and CDR2 FNYEAQ. This CDR3 has 14 residues. Trimming shortened V by 6 bases and J by 2 bases, and 14 bases separated the two germline ends. The CDR3 spells CASSLGGAAYEQYF. The DNA of the CDR3 is TGTGCCAGCAGTTTGGGGGGGGCGGCCTACGAGCAGTACTTC.

The rearrangement joins TRBV11-3 to TRBJ2-2; 11 bases line up with TRBD2. The length of the CDR3 is 19 residues. Germline CDR1 SGHNT, CDR2 YENEEA. J was trimmed by 4 bases and V by 5 bases; bases with no gene match: 15. CDR3 region: CASSPIALAGGRTTGELFF. The CDR3, as DNA: TGTGCCAGCAGCCCCATTGCGCTAGCGGGAGGTCGTACCACCGGGGAGCTGTTTTTT.

CDR3 sequence: CATRLSRQGRNGYTF. CDR3 bases: TGCGCCACCAGACTAAGCAGACAGGGTCGGAATGGCTACACCTTC. The chain couples TRBV10-1 to TRBJ1-2; 7 nucleotides line up with TRBD1. Trimming at V came to 10 bases and at J to 6 bases, leaving 17 bases not matched to a gene. This CDR3 contains 15 residues. The V gene's germline CDR1 is WNHNN and CDR2 SYGVQD (reference sequence).

The chain joins TRBV18 to TRBJ1-1, with D possibly TRBD1 on 6 matching bases. Germline V gene data show CDR1 as KGHSH and CDR2 as LQKENI. Trimming cost V 6 bases and J 6 bases, with 14 bases left between them. The CDR3 runs 13 residues. CDR3 nucleotide sequence: TGTGCCAGCTCCAAATCCGGGGGGCCTGAAGCTTTCTTT. Amino acid sequence: CASSKSGGPEAFF.

The chain combines TRBV4-1 with TRBJ1-2; D unresolved. V was trimmed by 1 base and J by 5 bases, leaving 11 bases between them. Germline-derived CDR1 and CDR2 are MGHRA and YSYEKL. This CDR3 comprises 14 residues. The CDR3 region has the DNA TGCGCCAGCAGCCAAGGGGCAGGTCGGTATGGCTACACCTTC. Amino acids: CASSQGAGRYGYTF.

The chain employs TRBV14 and TRBJ2-3; 16 positions match TRBD2. This CDR3 spans 18 amino acids. With V trimmed by 3 bases and J by 3 bases, 6 bases remained unmatched. Per the germline V gene, CDR1 is SGHDN and CDR2 is FVKESK. The CDR3 nucleotides are TGTGCCAGCAGCCACGGGACTAGCGGGAGGGCCCGGACAGATACGCAGTATTTT. Protein: CASSHGTSGRARTDTQYF.

V gene TRBV19 combines with J gene TRBJ2-3; TRBD2 matches 7 bases. J lost 0 bases, V lost 3 bases, and 6 bases had no gene match. This CDR3 is built from 16 residues. The germline CDR1 and CDR2 sequences are LNHDA and SQIVND (reference sequence). CDR3 sequence reads: CASSITSATSTDTQYF. CDR3 sequence (DNA): TGTGCCAGTAGTATTACTAGCGCAACTAGCACAGATACGCAGTATTTT. Combining the CDR3 with reference TRBV19 and TRBJ2-3 gives the whole variable domain DGGITQSPKYLFRKEGQNVTLSCEQNLNHDAMYWYRQDPGQGLRLIYYSQIVNDFQKGDIAEGYSVSREKKESFPLTVTSAQKNPTAFYLCASSITSATSTDTQYFGPGTRLTVL.

This chain uses TRBV11-3 with TRBJ2-7, with 9 bases fitting TRBD2. The CDR3 runs to 14 residues. From germline, CDR1 is SGHNT and CDR2 YENEEA. The V and J ends lost 4 bases and 2 bases, in that order; junction bases with no gene match: 3. As DNA, the CDR3 is TGTGCCAGCAGCTCAAGCGGGAGGACCTACGAGCAGTACTTC. It encodes CASSSSGRTYEQYF.